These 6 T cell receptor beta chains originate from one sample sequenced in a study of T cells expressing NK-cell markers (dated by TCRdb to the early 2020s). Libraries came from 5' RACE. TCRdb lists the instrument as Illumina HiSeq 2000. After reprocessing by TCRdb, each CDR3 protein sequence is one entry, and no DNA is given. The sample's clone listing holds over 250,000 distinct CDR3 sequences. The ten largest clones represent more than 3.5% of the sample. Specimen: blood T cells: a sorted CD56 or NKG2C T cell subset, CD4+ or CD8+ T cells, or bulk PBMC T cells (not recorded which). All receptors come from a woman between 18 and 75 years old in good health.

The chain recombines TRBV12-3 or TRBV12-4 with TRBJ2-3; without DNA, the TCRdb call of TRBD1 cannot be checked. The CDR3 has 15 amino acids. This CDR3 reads CASNLAGGRTDTQYF.

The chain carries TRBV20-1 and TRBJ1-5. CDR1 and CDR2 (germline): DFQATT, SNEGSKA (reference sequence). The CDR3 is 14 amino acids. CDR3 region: CSARGGFSNQPQHF.

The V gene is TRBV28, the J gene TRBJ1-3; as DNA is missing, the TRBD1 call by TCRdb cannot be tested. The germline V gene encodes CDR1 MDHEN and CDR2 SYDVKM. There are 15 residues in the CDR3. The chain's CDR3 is CASSPPGQGGNTIYF.

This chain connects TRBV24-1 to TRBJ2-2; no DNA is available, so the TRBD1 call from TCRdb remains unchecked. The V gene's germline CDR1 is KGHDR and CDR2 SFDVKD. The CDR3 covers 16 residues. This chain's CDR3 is CATSDTGQFNTGELFF.

The CDR3 protein is CASSSRQGSYNEQFF. The chain is built from TRBV7-2 and TRBJ2-1; TCRdb's D call of TRBD1 is untestable without DNA. CDR1 and CDR2 from the germline V gene are SGHTA and FQGNSA. The CDR3 has 15 amino acids.

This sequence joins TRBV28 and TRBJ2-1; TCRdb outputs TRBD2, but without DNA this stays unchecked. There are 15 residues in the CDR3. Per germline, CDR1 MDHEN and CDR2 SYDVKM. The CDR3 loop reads CASSSGTSIPNEQFF.